The T cell receptor (beta chain) described here comes from a study of T cell responses to AZD1222 COVID-19 vaccine. Study-wide points: Spike-specific TCR breadth and depth went up after people got two AZD1222 doses.

A word on this clone: What it binds is unknown.

CDR3 length equals 12 residues. V was shortened by 2 bases and J by 5 bases, with 7 bases between the two germline ends. The germline V gene encodes CDR1 KGHSH and CDR2 LQKENI. The data were produced by immunoSEQ multiplex PCR, yet TCRdb's version contains in-frame clones alone and is incomplete. The table has 95,000 to 150,000 clones, around 92% seen once. Sequencing used peripheral blood, obtained on day 0 of AZD1222 vaccination. V and J are TRBV18 and TRBJ2-7; D may be TRBD1 (5 bases). The source of this sequence is an adult in good health. CDR3 sequence reads: CASSPIRDEQYF. CDR3 coding DNA: TGTGCCAGCTCACCAATCAGGGACGAGCAGTACTTC. Looking up the rest from reference TRBV18 and TRBJ2-7 gives the full variable domain: NAGVMQNPRHLVRRRGQEARLRCSPMKGHSHVYWYRQLPEEGLKFMVYLQKENIIDESGMPKERFSAEFPKEGPSILRIQQVVRGDSAAYFCASSPIRDEQYFGPGTRLTVT.